The 27 T cell receptor beta chains below all came from one sample that was sequenced in a study of blood T cell repertoires in COVID-19. Method: immunoSEQ multiplex PCR; TCRdb's copy keeps in-frame clones and lacks some. The table has under 90,000 clones, roughly 80% seen once. Sequencing input: peripheral blood. These receptors were obtained from an elderly woman with active or convalescent COVID-19.

The chain combines TRBV19 with TRBJ1-3, with a possible D match to TRBD1 (6 bases). Deletions cut 5 bases from V and 0 bases from J, with 11 bases between. The CDR3 runs to 15 residues. Germline CDR1 is LNHDA and CDR2 is SQIVND (reference sequence). The CDR3 DNA reads TGTGCCAGTAGTCCAACAGGGACCTCTGGAAACACCATATATTTT. This sequence encodes CASSPTGTSGNTIYF.

The V gene is TRBV19, the J gene TRBJ2-2, with unresolved D. Trimming stripped 7 bases from V and 0 bases from J, with 15 bases between. Germline V gives CDR1 LNHDA, CDR2 SQIVND (reference sequence). The CDR3 loop spans 16 amino acids. CDR3: CASTLIGASNTGELFF. CDR3 in DNA: TGTGCCAGTACCCTAATAGGAGCCTCGAACACCGGGGAGCTGTTTTTT.

The chain is built from TRBV5-6 and TRBJ2-5; the match to TRBD2 covers 13 bases. V trimming: 4 bases; J trimming: 7 bases; junction bases outside the gene matches: 7. This CDR3 region has 15 residues. Germline V gene data show CDR1 as SGHDT and CDR2 as YYEEEE. The CDR3 here is CASSLRTSGSGTQYF. DNA for the CDR3: TGTGCCAGCAGCCTAAGGACTAGCGGGAGTGGGACCCAGTACTTC. The full variable domain, in which reference TRBV5-6 and TRBJ2-5 provide the parts outside the CDR3, is DAGVTQSPTHLIKTRGQQVTLRCSPKSGHDTVSWYQQALGQGPQFIFQYYEEEERQRGNFPDRFSGHQFPNYSSELNVNALLLGDSALYLCASSLRTSGSGTQYFGPGTRLLVL.

The table lists this clone with a few counts. J is TRBJ1-1 and V is TRBV3-1 (or the pseudogene TRBV3-2), with 8 bases matching TRBD1. CDR1 is LGHDT, CDR2 YNNKEL, per germline (reference sequence). V lost 2 bases, J lost 10 bases, and 12 bases stayed unmatched. This CDR3 spans 15 amino acids. In nucleotides, the CDR3 is TGTGCCAGCAGCCAAACAGGGGGAAGAGGGATTCGAGCTTTCTTT. It encodes CASSQTGGRGIRAFF.

This chain uses TRBV14 with TRBJ1-1, with D unclear. With 4 bases removed from V and 4 bases from J, the gap between germline ends came to 13 bases. The CDR3 covers 14 residues. Germline assignment: CDR1 SGHDN and CDR2 FVKESK. CDR3 in amino acids: CASSLGRARTEAFF. The CDR3 DNA reads as TGTGCCAGCAGCCTCGGGAGGGCTCGCACTGAAGCTTTCTTT.

The chain combines TRBV6-1 with TRBJ1-2, with D maybe TRBD1 (6 bases). Trimming removed 0 bases from V and 8 bases from J, with 13 bases in between. This CDR3 has 14 residues. Germline V gene data show CDR1 as MNHNS and CDR2 as SASEGT. The CDR3 nucleotides are TGTGCCAGCAGTGAAGCGCTTGGGGGGGGCGGCTACACCTTC. Its translation: CASSEALGGGGYTF.

The chain couples TRBV4-1 to TRBJ1-3, with 7 bases fitting TRBD1. CDR3 length: 15 amino acids. CDR1 and CDR2 from the germline V gene are MGHRA and YSYEKL. V was pared by 2 bases and J by 0 bases, with 1 base of the junction left unmatched. CDR3 in DNA: TGCGCCAGCAGCCAAACAGGGGTCTCTGGAAACACCATATATTTT. Its translation: CASSQTGVSGNTIYF.

J is TRBJ2-3 and V is TRBV6-4; TRBD2 matches at 10 bases. Germline CDR1 MRHNA, CDR2 SNTAGT. The ends lost 8 bases at V and 5 bases at J; junction bases unmatched: 10. CDR3 length: 15 residues. The CDR3 region has the DNA TGTGCCAGCGCCATAGCGGGGGGCCGTTTAGATACGCAGTATTTT. It encodes CASAIAGGRLDTQYF.

This chain joins TRBV29-1 and TRBJ1-6; tentative D call: TRBD1 (5 bases). Looked up from germline, CDR1 is SQVTM and CDR2 is ANQGSEA. The CDR3 runs 13 residues. V lost 5 bases to trimming and J lost 7 bases, with 12 bases between them. The CDR3 region is CSVRGDGNSPLHF. Here the CDR3 DNA reads TGCAGCGTTCGGGGGGACGGGAATTCACCCCTCCACTTT.

The rearrangement joins TRBV25-1 to TRBJ1-5; 8 bases match TRBD1. There are 15 residues in the CDR3. J gave up 5 bases and V 3 bases, and 6 bases lay outside the gene matches. Germline CDR1 reads MGHDK; CDR2 reads SYGVNS. Written as DNA, the CDR3 is TGTGCCAGCAGTGATGGAACAGGGGGGGATCAGCCCCAGCATTTT. This sequence encodes CASSDGTGGDQPQHF.

The J gene is TRBJ2-5, the V gene TRBV11-2, with D unresolved. The CDR3 has 14 amino acids. Trimming removed 5 bases from V and 0 bases from J, with 10 bases in between. From germline, CDR1 is SGHAT and CDR2 FQNNGV. Here the CDR3 reads CASSPGPYQETQYF. CDR3 sequence (DNA): TGTGCCAGCAGCCCAGGTCCGTACCAAGAGACCCAGTACTTC.

The chain combines TRBV30 with TRBJ1-4, with a possible D match to TRBD1 (5 bases). The CDR3 loop spans 15 amino acids. Germline V CDR1 and CDR2: GTSNPN, SVGIG (reference sequence). Trimming took 2 bases from V and 6 from J, leaving 16 bases between them. CDR3 residues: CAWSRWGPGYEKLFF. The CDR3 DNA reads TGTGCCTGGAGTCGATGGGGCCCTGGGTATGAAAAACTGTTTTTT.

The rearrangement links TRBV7-3 to TRBJ2-1; D uncertain. Germline V gives CDR1 SGHTA, CDR2 FQGTGA. This CDR3 region has 15 residues. V dropped 5 bases and J dropped 1 base, with 12 bases sitting between them. Written as DNA, the CDR3 is TGTGCCAGCAGCCCTCAGCTGAGGTCCTACAATGAGCAGTTCTTC. Its protein product is CASSPQLRSYNEQFF.

This clone appeared a single time. The gene calls are TRBV18 and TRBJ1-1; 7 bases match TRBD1. The J segment lost 3 bases and the V segment lost 4 bases, leaving 8 bases of the junction unmatched. Germline lookup yields CDR1 KGHSH and CDR2 LQKENI. The CDR3 covers 15 residues. The CDR3 is CASSRSRDSHTEAFF. DNA for the CDR3: TGTGCCAGCTCACGTTCCCGGGACAGCCACACTGAAGCTTTCTTT.

This clone has just one count. The V call is TRBV25-1, the J call TRBJ2-1; 11 bases are a match to TRBD2. Germline lookup yields CDR1 MGHDK and CDR2 SYGVNS. The CDR3 is 17 residues long. Trimming removed 1 base from V and 0 bases from J; junction bases left unmatched: 2. CDR3: CASSELAGGSSYNEQFF. The CDR3 DNA sequence: TGTGCCAGCAGTGAATTAGCGGGAGGGAGCTCCTACAATGAGCAGTTCTTC.

Only a few counts were recorded for this clone. This chain links TRBV9 with TRBJ2-7; 7 bases are a match to TRBD2. Germline V gene sequence: CDR1 SGDLS, CDR2 YYNGEE. V shed 0 bases and J 4 bases; nucleotides not matched to a gene: 7. The CDR3 length is 15 residues. The CDR3 protein is CASSVDPSGEYEQYF. CDR3 sequence (DNA): TGTGCCAGCAGCGTAGATCCTAGCGGAGAGTACGAGCAGTACTTC. The variable domain in full, with the rest retrieved from reference TRBV9 and TRBJ2-7, is DSGVTQTPKHLITATGQRVTLRCSPRSGDLSVYWYQQSLDQGLQFLIQYYNGEERAKGNILERFSAQQFPDLHSELNLSSLELGDSALYFCASSVDPSGEYEQYFGPGTRLTVT.

The chain is built from TRBV28 and TRBJ1-4; 7 bases line up with TRBD1. Germline lookup yields CDR1 MDHEN and CDR2 SYDVKM. Trimming cost V 7 bases and J 4 bases; bases outside gene matches: 6. This CDR3 comprises 14 residues. As DNA, the CDR3 is TGTGCCAGCAATCTGGACAGGATTAATGAAAAACTGTTTTTT. Its translation is CASNLDRINEKLFF.

This sequence joins TRBV6-5 and TRBJ1-2; 11 nucleotides align to TRBD1. The germline V gene encodes CDR1 MNHEY and CDR2 SVGAGI. The trim removed 7 bases at V and 8 bases at J, leaving 6 bases unmatched. The CDR3 totals 13 residues. This CDR3 is CASTGQGAGGYTF. The CDR3 coding sequence is TGTGCCAGCACCGGACAGGGGGCGGGCGGCTACACCTTC.

The chain uses TRBV25-1 and TRBJ1-4; possibly TRBD1 for D (5 bases). The V end was cut by 9 bases, the J end by 0 bases, with 14 bases between. The V gene's germline CDR1 is MGHDK and CDR2 SYGVNS. The CDR3 spans 15 residues. The CDR3, as DNA: TGTGCCAGTACTCGCCGGGGGGCAACTAATGAAAAACTGTTTTTT. This encodes CASTRRGATNEKLFF.

The genes are TRBV19 and TRBJ2-6; unclear D gene. The CDR3 is made up of 16 amino acids. V was cut by 3 bases and J by 1 base, with 10 bases left in between. In germline, CDR1 is LNHDA, CDR2 SQIVND (reference sequence). CDR3 region: CASSMEHGSGANVLTF. Written as DNA, the CDR3 is TGTGCCAGTAGTATGGAGCACGGGTCTGGGGCCAACGTCCTGACTTTC.

This clone was seen only a few times. The chain employs TRBV5-3 and TRBJ2-3; 9 nucleotides align to TRBD1. TRBV5-3 counts as an open reading frame of uncertain function. V lost 1 base to trimming and J lost 5 bases; unmatched junction nucleotides: 11. The CDR3 covers 17 residues. In DNA, the CDR3 is TGTGCCAGAAGCTTGACTTGGCGACAGGGGGAGCTAGATACGCAGTATTTT. Translation: CARSLTWRQGELDTQYF.

This clone has a handful of counts. The chain links TRBV7-2 to TRBJ1-1; unclear D gene. CDR1 is SGHTA, CDR2 FQGNSA, per germline. The length of the CDR3 is 13 residues. V was shortened by 1 base and J by 7 bases, with 10 bases between the two germline ends. The CDR3 sequence: CASSLDRRGEAFF. The CDR3 region has the DNA TGTGCCAGCAGCTTAGATCGGCGGGGTGAAGCTTTCTTT.

The J gene is TRBJ1-1, the V gene TRBV29-1; TRBD1 might be the D (5 bases). CDR3 length equals 11 residues. V lost 4 bases and J 4 bases, leaving 7 bases between the germline ends. Germline assignment: CDR1 SQVTM and CDR2 ANQGSEA. The chain's CDR3 is CSVGQGTEAFF. For the CDR3, the DNA is TGCAGCGTTGGGCAGGGCACTGAAGCTTTCTTT.

This chain links TRBV5-1 with TRBJ1-2, with D possibly TRBD1 on 5 matching bases. Trimming shortened V by 0 bases and J by 7 bases, and 13 bases separated the two germline ends. The germline gives CDR1 SGHRS, CDR2 YFSETQ. The CDR3 has 14 residues. The CDR3 DNA is TGCGCCAGCAGCTTGGCGACAGAGCTTGCTGGCTACACCTTC. Translating it yields CASSLATELAGYTF.

On this clone: Distinct nucleotide sequences in the sample also encode this CDR3. V is TRBV28 and J is TRBJ2-7; the D is unclear. Germline V lookup: CDR1 MDHEN, CDR2 SYDVKM. This CDR3 is 13 amino acids long. Trimming took off 2 bases at V and 2 bases at J, with 7 bases between the two ends. Written as DNA, the CDR3 is TGTGCCAGCAGTTTAACAGCTCCCTACGAGCAGTACTTC. It specifies CASSLTAPYEQYF.

The chain carries TRBV27 and TRBJ2-1, with TRBD1 identical over 9 bases. The germline CDR1 and CDR2 sequences are MNHEY and SMNVEV (reference sequence). The CDR3 runs 15 residues. V gave up 4 bases and J gave up 4 bases; unmatched junction bases: 5. CDR3 loop: CASSSGTGFYNEQFF. CDR3 nucleotides: TGTGCCAGCAGTTCCGGGACAGGGTTTTACAATGAGCAGTTCTTC.

This chain joins TRBV6-6 and TRBJ1-1; possible D gene TRBD1, 5 bases. CDR1 and CDR2 (germline): MNHNY, SVGAGI (reference sequence). This CDR3 has 14 amino acids. Trimming cost V 6 bases and J 5 bases, with 16 bases left between them. For the CDR3, the DNA is TGTGCCAGCAGCCTAGTGGTGGGGGGAACTGAAGCTTTCTTT. This codes for CASSLVVGGTEAFF.